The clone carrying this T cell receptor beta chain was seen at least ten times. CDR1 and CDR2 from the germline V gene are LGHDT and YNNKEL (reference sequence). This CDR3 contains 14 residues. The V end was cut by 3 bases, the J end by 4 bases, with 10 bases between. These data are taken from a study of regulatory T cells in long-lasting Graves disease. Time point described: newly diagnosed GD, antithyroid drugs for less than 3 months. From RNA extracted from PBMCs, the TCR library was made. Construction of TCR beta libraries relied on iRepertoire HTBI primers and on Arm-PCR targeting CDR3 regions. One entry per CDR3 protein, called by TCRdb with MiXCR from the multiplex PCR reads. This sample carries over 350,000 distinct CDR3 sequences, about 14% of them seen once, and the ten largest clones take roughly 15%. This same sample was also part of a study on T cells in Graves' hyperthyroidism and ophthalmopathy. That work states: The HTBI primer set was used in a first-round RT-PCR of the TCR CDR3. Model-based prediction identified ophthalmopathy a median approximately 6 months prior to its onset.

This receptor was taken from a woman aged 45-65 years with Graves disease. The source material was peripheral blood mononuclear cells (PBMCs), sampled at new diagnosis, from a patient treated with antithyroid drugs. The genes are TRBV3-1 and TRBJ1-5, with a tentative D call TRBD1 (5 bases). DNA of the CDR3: TGTGCCAGCAGCCACGGAGGGGCGAATCAGCCCCAGCATTTT. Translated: CASSHGGANQPQHF. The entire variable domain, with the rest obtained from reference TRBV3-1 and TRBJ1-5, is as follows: DTAVSQTPKYLVTQMGNDKSIKCEQNLGHDTMYWYKQDSKKFLKIMFSYNNKELIINETVPNRFSPKSPDKAHLNLHINSLELGDSAVYFCASSHGGANQPQHFGDGTRLSIL.